Detailed here is one T cell receptor (beta chain). The assay was immunoSEQ multiplex PCR, and TCRdb's table has in-frame clones only and misses some. The sample has about 280,000 clones; approximately 83% are singletons. V was clipped by 3 bases and J by 4 bases; unmatched bases: 3. Germline V lookup: CDR1 SGHRS, CDR2 YFSETQ. The CDR3 contains 13 residues. The record originates from a study of blood T cell repertoires in COVID-19. The sample taken for sequencing was peripheral blood. J is TRBJ1-1 and V is TRBV5-1; 7 nucleotides align to TRBD1. This TCR was recovered from a woman younger than 45 who had recovered from COVID-19. CDR3 amino acids: CASSSRDSTEAFF. The DNA of the CDR3 is TGCGCCAGCAGCTCCCGGGACAGCACTGAAGCTTTCTTT.